This is a list of T cell receptor beta chains from one sample in a study of regulatory T cells in long-lasting Graves disease. TCRdb itself ran the multiplex PCR reads through MiXCR, one entry per CDR3 protein. The sample records some 230,000 distinct CDR3 sequences, 15% to 20% being singletons. The sequencing here drew on peripheral blood mononuclear cells (PBMCs), taken at new diagnosis, from a patient treated with antithyroid drugs. The source is a female donor with Graves disease. The CDR3 runs from the conserved cysteine through the conserved F or W. D genes are given only for firm matches. The size of a clone is reported for some rows only, either as once, few or many, or as a class for expanded clones.

TGTGCCAGCAGTTTATACGGGACTAGCCCCGAGCAGTACTTC	CASSLYGTSPEQYF	TRBD2	TRBV27	TRBJ2-7	many
TGTGCCTGGAGCGGCTCGTGGCAGGGGGCCTACGAGCAGTACTTC	CAWSGSWQGAYEQYF	TRBD1	TRBV30	TRBJ2-7	many
TGCGCCAGCAGCCAAGGAGTGGGAGGGGATGAGCAGTTCTTC	CASSQGVGGDEQFF	TRBD2	TRBV4-3	TRBJ2-1	many
TGTGCCAGCAGTTCCGGACGACAGGGTATCTACAATGAGCAGTTCTTC	CASSSGRQGIYNEQFF	TRBD1	TRBV6-5	TRBJ2-1	many
TGTGCCAGCAGTGAAAGGGTGAGCTATGGCTACACCTTC	CASSERVSYGYTF	NA	TRBV6-1	TRBJ1-2	many
TGTGCCTGGAACCCCCAGACCAACACTGAAGCTTTCTTT	CAWNPQTNTEAFF	NA	TRBV30	TRBJ1-1	many
TGTGCCACCAGTGACCCTGGCCAGGGGAGCTACGAGCAGTACTTC	CATSDPGQGSYEQYF	NA	TRBV24-1	TRBJ2-7	many
TGTGCCAGCAGCGGAAACAGGGGAACTAATGAAAAACTGTTTTTT	CASSGNRGTNEKLFF	TRBD1	TRBV9	TRBJ1-4	many
TGTGCCAGCCAAGCGGGAGCGGTGGAGACCCAGTACTTC	CASQAGAVETQYF	TRBD2	TRBV2	TRBJ2-5	many
TGTGCCAGTAGTCCCCACCCAGGGGCGGAAGCTCAATACTACGAGCAGTACTTC	CASSPHPGAEAQYYEQYF	NA	TRBV19	TRBJ2-7	many
TGCAGCGTTGCCGAAGCTTTCTTT	CSVAEAFF	NA	TRBV29-1	TRBJ1-1	NA
TGTGCCAGTAGTATTCCCGGGTTTGGGGCCAACGTCCTGACTTTC	CASSIPGFGANVLTF	NA	TRBV19	TRBJ2-6	many
TGTGCCAGCAGCTTGGGAGGCGGGAGGGCTTACAATGAGCAGTTCTTC	CASSLGGGRAYNEQFF	TRBD2	TRBV7-6	TRBJ2-1	many
TGTGCCAGCAGTCCCCGGACAGGGGGCGGGGGAGCTGAAGCTTTCTTT	CASSPRTGGGGAEAFF	TRBD1	TRBV6-2/TRBV6-3	TRBJ1-1	NA
TGTGCCAGCAGCCAAGATGTGGGTATTACTGAAGCTTTCTTT	CASSQDVGITEAFF	NA	TRBV3-1	TRBJ1-1	many
TGTGCCAGCAGTTTGGTCCGACTAGCGGATAATGAGCAGTTCTTC	CASSLVRLADNEQFF	TRBD2	TRBV28	TRBJ2-1	NA
TGCAGTGCTAGAGACTTAGCGGGAGAGGGGTTGGATGAGCAGTTCTTC	CSARDLAGEGLDEQFF	TRBD2	TRBV20-1	TRBJ2-1	many
TGTGCCAGTAGTATAGGGACAGGGGCAGCGAGCAAACTGTTTTTT	CASSIGTGAASKLFF	TRBD1	TRBV19	TRBJ1-4	NA
TGTGCCAGCTCACCCCCACGGGGGGGGAACACTGAAGCTTTCTTT	CASSPPRGGNTEAFF	NA	TRBV18	TRBJ1-1	many
TGCAGCGTTGACGACCCTCGGAACACTGAAGCTTTCTTT	CSVDDPRNTEAFF	NA	TRBV29-1	TRBJ1-1	few
TGTGCCTGGAGTGTACGTCACTCTTTGGGGACCGTCAGCTCCTATAATTCACCCCTCCACTTT	CAWSVRHSLGTVSSYNSPLHF	NA	TRBV30	TRBJ1-6	many
TGTGCCAGCAGTTTAGGAGTTGGGTCAGGAGCACAAAAGACCCAGTACTTC	CASSLGVGSGAQKTQYF	NA	TRBV12-3/TRBV12-4	TRBJ2-5	few
TGTGCCAGCTCACCGGGCACAGCGGTCACTGAAGCTTTCTTT	CASSPGTAVTEAFF	NA	TRBV18	TRBJ1-1	many
TGTGCCAGCAGCGAGGGCACAGATACGCAGTATTTT	CASSEGTDTQYF	NA	TRBV10-1	TRBJ2-3	many
TGTGCCAGCAGCCAAGAAGGGTACGGCGGTGAAAAACTGTTTTTT	CASSQEGYGGEKLFF	NA	TRBV14	TRBJ1-4	NA
TGCAGCGGGAGGACAGGGTCCAACTCCTACGAGCAGTACTTC	CSGRTGSNSYEQYF	TRBD1	TRBV29-1	TRBJ2-7	many
TGTGCCAGCAGCCCTAGCGGGAGGGGTGATGAGCAGTTCTTC	CASSPSGRGDEQFF	TRBD2	TRBV12-3/TRBV12-4	TRBJ2-1	many
TGTGCCAGCAGTGAATTGCGGACAGGAAATGAAAAACTGTTTTTT	CASSELRTGNEKLFF	TRBD1	TRBV25-1	TRBJ1-4	few
TGCAGTGCCGTGACGAGTGGGGCTAAGGAGAATGGCTACACCTTC	CSAVTSGAKENGYTF	NA	TRBV20-1	TRBJ1-2	many
TGTGCCAGCAGCTGTCCAGGGCCTGCCAAAAACATTCAGTACTTC	CASSCPGPAKNIQYF	NA	TRBV7-3	TRBJ2-4	few
TGTGCCAGCAGACTACTTGGTGCGGGAGGTCCCAAGGAGACCCAGTACTTC	CASRLLGAGGPKETQYF	TRBD2	TRBV6-1	TRBJ2-5	many
TGTGCCAGCAGACCTACTTTAAATGGCTACACCTTC	CASRPTLNGYTF	NA	TRBV28	TRBJ1-2	many
TGTGCCAGCAGTAGTCATACCTCAGGTGCCTCCTACGAGCAGTACTTC	CASSSHTSGASYEQYF	NA	TRBV6-1	TRBJ2-7	few
TGTGCCAGCAGCGAACTAGCCCGAGACACAGATACGCAGTATTTT	CASSELARDTDTQYF	NA	TRBV9	TRBJ2-3	many
TGTGCCAGCAGCTCCCCCCCGGGTAGCGGGAGAGCGGATGAGCAGTTCTTC	CASSSPPGSGRADEQFF	TRBD2	TRBV7-2	TRBJ2-1	many
TGTGCCAGCAGTTACGGCGCGTCCTACGAGCAGTACTTC	CASSYGASYEQYF	NA	TRBV6-2/TRBV6-3	TRBJ2-7	many
TGTGCCAGCAGCCACCATCCGGGACTAGCGGGAACAAACACCGGGGAGCTGTTTTTT	CASSHHPGLAGTNTGELFF	TRBD2	TRBV7-3	TRBJ2-2	many
TGCGCCAGCAGCCAAGTCATATCGGGCACAGATACGCAGTATTTT	CASSQVISGTDTQYF	NA	TRBV4-3	TRBJ2-3	few
TGCGCCAGCAGCTCCCGGGATCCCTACGAGCAGTACTTC	CASSSRDPYEQYF	NA	TRBV5-1	TRBJ2-7	many
TGTGCCAGGACCGCACATGAGCAGTTCTTC	CARTAHEQFF	NA	TRBV2	TRBJ2-1	many
TGTGCCAGCAGTTTAGCACAAGCGGAACTGAACACCGGGGAGCTGTTTTTT	CASSLAQAELNTGELFF	NA	TRBV12-3/TRBV12-4	TRBJ2-2	NA
TGTGCCAGCAGCCTTGACAGTAGCAGTCAGCCCCAGCATTTT	CASSLDSSSQPQHF	NA	TRBV7-6	TRBJ1-5	NA
TGTGCCAGCAGTCCCGCGGGGAGCTCCTACAATGAGCAGTTCTTC	CASSPAGSSYNEQFF	NA	TRBV6-2/TRBV6-3	TRBJ2-1	many
TGTGCCAGCAGTTACTCGCGGATCCAAGAGACCCAGTACTTC	CASSYSRIQETQYF	NA	TRBV6-6	TRBJ2-5	many
TGTGCCAGCTCCCTCGCAGAGCGGGCCGGGTATGGCTACACCTTC	CASSLAERAGYGYTF	NA	TRBV18	TRBJ1-2	many
TGCAGTGCTAGAGAGGGAGGTAGCGGTTACTACAATGAGCAGTTCTTC	CSAREGGSGYYNEQFF	NA	TRBV20-1	TRBJ2-1	many
TGTGCCTGCGGCAGAGCGGTCAATCAGCCCCAGCATTTT	CACGRAVNQPQHF	NA	TRBV12-3/TRBV12-4	TRBJ1-5	many
TGTGCCAGCAGCCGGGACTACACCACCGGGGAGCTGTTTTTT	CASSRDYTTGELFF	TRBD2	TRBV2	TRBJ2-2	many
TGTGCCAGCAGTTTAAGGCAGGACAGCCTCTATGGCTACACCTTC	CASSLRQDSLYGYTF	NA	TRBV28	TRBJ1-2	many
TGTGCCACCGCGGCGGGAGGCGAGCAGTACTTC	CATAAGGEQYF	TRBD2	TRBV24-1	TRBJ2-7	many
TGTGCCAGCAGCCCTCCCGTCGGTACAGCAAAGTCGAACACCGGGGAGCTGTTTTTT	CASSPPVGTAKSNTGELFF	NA	TRBV3-1	TRBJ2-2	NA
TGCAGTGCTAGAGGGCCAGGGTGGGGCAATGAGCAGTTCTTC	CSARGPGWGNEQFF	NA	TRBV20-1	TRBJ2-1	few
TGCGCCAGCAGCTTGGAAACTACCTCCTACAATGAGCAGTTCTTC	CASSLETTSYNEQFF	NA	TRBV9	TRBJ2-1	NA
TGTGCCAGCAGCCTCACGAGGGGTAACTACGAGCAGTACTTC	CASSLTRGNYEQYF	NA	TRBV11-1	TRBJ2-7	NA
TGTGCCAGCAGTTACTCCCTTAGCGGGAGATCAGCCTACGAGCAGTACTTC	CASSYSLSGRSAYEQYF	TRBD2	TRBV6-2/TRBV6-3	TRBJ2-7	few
TGTGCCACCAGCAGGGCAGCAGGGCATGGGCAGTTCTTC	CATSRAAGHGQFF	NA	TRBV15	TRBJ2-1	many
TGTGCCAGCAGCCTCACGGGGGGCCAACTGTTTTTT	CASSLTGGQLFF	NA	TRBV9	TRBJ1-4	few